This paragraph covers one T cell receptor (beta chain) sequence. Its antigen is unidentified. This sample was taken from a study of CD8+ T cells in alopecia areata. Study conclusions and caveats: When scalp samples are sequenced, resident alphabeta T cells of normal skin are also captured.

Germline values: CDR1 SGDLS, CDR2 YYNGEE. V gave up 4 bases and J gave up 5 bases; unmatched junction bases: 12. The CDR3 extends over 15 amino acids. cDNA reverse transcribed from extracted RNA served as the sequencing template. Sequencing was performed with immunoSEQ multiplex PCR; in TCRdb, only in-frame clones are kept and a portion is missing. The repertoire holds about 200,000 clones, with about 61% as singletons. The chain recombines TRBV9 with TRBJ2-7, with TRBD2 matching 7 bases. The clonotype was recovered from a human donor in good health. Sequenced sample: CD8+ T cells sorted from blood. For the CDR3, the DNA is TGTGCCAGCAGCTCCCCTGGGGGGGAAGAGGACGAGCAGTACTTC. Translated, it gives CASSSPGGEEDEQYF.